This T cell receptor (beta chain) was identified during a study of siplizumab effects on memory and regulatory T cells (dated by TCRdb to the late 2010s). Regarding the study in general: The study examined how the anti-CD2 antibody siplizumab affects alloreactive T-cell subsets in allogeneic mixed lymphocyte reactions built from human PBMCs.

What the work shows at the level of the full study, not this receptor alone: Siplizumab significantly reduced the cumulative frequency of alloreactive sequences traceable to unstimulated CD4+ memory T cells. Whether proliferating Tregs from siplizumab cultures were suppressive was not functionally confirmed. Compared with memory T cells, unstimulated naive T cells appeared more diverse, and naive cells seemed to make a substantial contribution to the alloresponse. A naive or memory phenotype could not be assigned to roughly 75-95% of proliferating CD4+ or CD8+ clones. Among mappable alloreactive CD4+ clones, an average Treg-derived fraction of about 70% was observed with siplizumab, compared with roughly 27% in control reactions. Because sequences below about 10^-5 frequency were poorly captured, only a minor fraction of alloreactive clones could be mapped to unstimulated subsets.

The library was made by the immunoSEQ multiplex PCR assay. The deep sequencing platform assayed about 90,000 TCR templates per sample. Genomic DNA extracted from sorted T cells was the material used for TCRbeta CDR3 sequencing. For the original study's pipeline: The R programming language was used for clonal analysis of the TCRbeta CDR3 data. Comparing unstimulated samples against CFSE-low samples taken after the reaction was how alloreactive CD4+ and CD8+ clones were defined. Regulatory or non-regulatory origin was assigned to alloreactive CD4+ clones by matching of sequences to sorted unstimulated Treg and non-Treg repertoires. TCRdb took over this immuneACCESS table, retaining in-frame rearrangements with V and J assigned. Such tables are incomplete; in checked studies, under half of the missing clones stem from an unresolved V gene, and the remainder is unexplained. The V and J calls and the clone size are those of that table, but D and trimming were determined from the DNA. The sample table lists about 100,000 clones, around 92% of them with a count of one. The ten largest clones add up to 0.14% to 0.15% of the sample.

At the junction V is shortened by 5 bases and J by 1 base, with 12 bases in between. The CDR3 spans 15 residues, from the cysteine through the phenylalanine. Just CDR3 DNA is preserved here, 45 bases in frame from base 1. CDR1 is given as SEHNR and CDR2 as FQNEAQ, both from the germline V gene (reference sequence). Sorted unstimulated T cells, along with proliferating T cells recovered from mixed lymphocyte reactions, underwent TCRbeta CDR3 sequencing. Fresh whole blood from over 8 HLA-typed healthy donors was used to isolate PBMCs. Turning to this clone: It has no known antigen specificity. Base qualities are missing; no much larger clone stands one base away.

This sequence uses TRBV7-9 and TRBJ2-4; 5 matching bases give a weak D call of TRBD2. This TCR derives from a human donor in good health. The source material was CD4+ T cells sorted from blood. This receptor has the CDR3 CASSALASAKNIQYF. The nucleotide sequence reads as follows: TGTGCCAGCAGCGCCTTAGCGTCTGCCAAAAACATTCAGTACTTC.